The TCR beta chain under discussion was sequenced for a study of blood T cell repertoires in COVID-19. Across the whole study: T cells, B-cell-depleted T cells, or PBMCs provided the cDNA or gDNA that served as material.

Two negative PCRs, clearance, or symptom resolution characterized the recovered Cohort 3 donors. The CDR3 contains 14 residues. V lost 6 bases, J lost 4 bases, and 14 bases lay in between. Germline lookup yields CDR1 MNHEY and CDR2 SVGEGT. The method was immunoSEQ multiplex PCR; TCRdb's version includes in-frame clones alone and lacks a portion of them. Among about 380,000 clones listed, around nine tenths were seen once. The source of this sequence is a woman aged 18-35 years who had recovered from COVID-19. V and J are TRBV6-2 or TRBV6-3 and TRBJ2-3; possibly TRBD1 for D (8 bases). Specimen: PBMCs or T cells enriched from blood (not recorded which). The CDR3 DNA reads TGTGCCAGCAGCTCCACAGGGGGGGCAGATACGCAGTATTTT. It codes for CASSSTGGADTQYF.